The 10 T cell receptor beta chains presented below share a single source sample, sequenced in a study of CD8 T cells in Susac syndrome. With random hexamers, reverse transcription was performed on roughly 0.5 to 1 ug of RNA. TCRdb used MiXCR to reprocess the immunoSEQ multiplex PCR reads, holding one entry per CDR3 protein. Of about 210,000 distinct CDR3 sequences listed, 95% are singletons. The specimen sequenced was CD4+ T cells from PBMCs. These receptor sequences come from a human donor with multiple sclerosis.

The rearrangement uses TRBV29-1 and TRBJ1-1; no clear D. This CDR3 spans 12 amino acids. Germline V lookup: CDR1 SQVTM, CDR2 ANQGSEA. V lost 7 bases, J lost 4 bases, and 13 bases lay in between. As DNA, the CDR3 is TGCAGCGCCGTAAGGAGTGGCACTGAAGCTTTCTTT. This encodes CSAVRSGTEAFF.

The chain has TRBV12-3 or TRBV12-4 and TRBJ2-6; D is perhaps TRBD1 or TRBD2 (5 bases each). V was trimmed by 5 bases and J by 12 bases, leaving 14 bases between them. The CDR3 sequence is 13 residues long. This chain's CDR3 is CASSTGRGSVLTF. The CDR3 DNA reads as TGTGCCAGCAGTACGGGACGGGGAAGCGTCCTGACTTTC.

About this clonotype: The junction and the germline gene differ at one end; a read error may be behind it. This chain links TRBV20-1 with TRBJ2-1, with D unresolved. Germline CDR1 reads DFQATT; CDR2 reads SNEGSKA (reference sequence). This CDR3 is 14 amino acids long. CDR3 protein: CSARDWRNYNEQFF. The CDR3, as DNA: TGCAGTGCTCGAGATTGGCGGAACTACAATGAGCAGTTCTTC.

This clonotype was detected only once. The chain employs TRBV29-1 and TRBJ1-3; 7 positions match TRBD1. V shed 4 bases, J shed 5 bases, and the junction held 8 bases outside the gene matches. This CDR3 is 14 amino acids long. Looked up from germline, CDR1 is SQVTM and CDR2 is ANQGSEA. CDR3 region: CSVADRVQRNTIYF. The CDR3 coding sequence is TGCAGCGTTGCCGACAGGGTTCAAAGAAACACCATATATTTT.

V gene TRBV9 combines with J gene TRBJ2-1, with a weak D call TRBD2 (7 bases). Trimming removed 0 bases at V and 5 bases at J, with 9 bases between. The CDR3 contains 14 residues. Germline lookup yields CDR1 SGDLS and CDR2 YYNGEE. CDR3 region: CASSVVGGHNEQFF. In DNA, the CDR3 is TGTGCCAGCAGCGTAGTGGGGGGGCACAATGAGCAGTTCTTC.

V gene TRBV23-1 combines with J gene TRBJ1-5; 9 nucleotides line up with TRBD1. TRBV23-1 is marked as an open reading frame, function uncertain. The CDR3 loop spans 16 amino acids. Unmatched junction bases numbered 9, after V lost 7 bases and J lost 2 bases. The CDR3 bases are TGCGCCAGCACTCCTGCCAGGACAGGGGGCAATCAGCCCCAGCATTTT. Encoded protein: CASTPARTGGNQPQHF.

The genes are TRBV29-1 and TRBJ2-1; D not certain. The V gene lost 1 base and the J gene lost 3 bases, with 1 base spanning the gap. CDR1 SQVTM and CDR2 ANQGSEA come from the germline V gene. There are 11 residues in the CDR3. The CDR3 region is CSVEVYNEQFF. In nucleotides, the CDR3 is TGCAGCGTTGAAGTCTACAATGAGCAGTTCTTC.

Of note for this clonotype: One junction end disagrees with the germline gene, perhaps due to a read error. The genes are TRBV10-3 and TRBJ2-1; 13 bases map to TRBD2. The CDR3 contains 10 residues. Germline V CDR1 and CDR2: ENHRY, SYGVKD. The CDR3 loop is CAAGLAGVSF. DNA for the CDR3: TGTGCCGCCGGACTAGCGGGAGTGTCCTTC.

This clonotype came up once. The chain recombines TRBV24-1 with TRBJ2-2; no definite D call. The CDR3 covers 14 residues. V gave up 12 bases and J gave up 0 bases, with 13 bases separating them. Germline CDR1 reads KGHDR; CDR2 reads SFDVKD. The CDR3 loop is CAAVETSNTGELFF. The DNA of the CDR3 is TGTGCCGCAGTCGAGACTTCGAACACCGGGGAGCTGTTTTTT.

The chain couples TRBV3-1 to TRBJ1-1, with D hard to call. V lost 1 base to trimming and J lost 5 bases, with 11 bases between them. This CDR3 comprises 14 residues. The germline CDR1 and CDR2 sequences are LGHDT and YNNKEL (reference sequence). The CDR3 reads CASSQVIRDTEAFF. Written as DNA, the CDR3 is TGTGCCAGCAGCCAAGTCATTAGGGATACTGAAGCTTTCTTT.